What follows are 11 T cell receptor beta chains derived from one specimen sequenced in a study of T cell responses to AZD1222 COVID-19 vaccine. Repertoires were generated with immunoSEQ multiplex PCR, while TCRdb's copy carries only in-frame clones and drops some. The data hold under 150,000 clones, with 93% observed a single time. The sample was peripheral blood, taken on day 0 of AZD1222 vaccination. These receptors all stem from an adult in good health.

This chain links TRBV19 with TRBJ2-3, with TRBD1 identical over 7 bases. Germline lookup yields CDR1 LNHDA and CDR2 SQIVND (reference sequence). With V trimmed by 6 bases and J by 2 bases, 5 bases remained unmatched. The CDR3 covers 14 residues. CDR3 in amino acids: CASRRQGPTDTQYF. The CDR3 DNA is TGTGCCAGTAGACGACAGGGCCCCACAGATACGCAGTATTTT.

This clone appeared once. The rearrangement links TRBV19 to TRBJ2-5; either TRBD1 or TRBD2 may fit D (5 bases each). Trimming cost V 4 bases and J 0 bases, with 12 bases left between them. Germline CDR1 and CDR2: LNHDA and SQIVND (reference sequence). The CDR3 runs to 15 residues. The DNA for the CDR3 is TGTGCCAGTAGTACAGGGTCGGGGTACCAAGAGACCCAGTACTTC. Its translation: CASSTGSGYQETQYF.

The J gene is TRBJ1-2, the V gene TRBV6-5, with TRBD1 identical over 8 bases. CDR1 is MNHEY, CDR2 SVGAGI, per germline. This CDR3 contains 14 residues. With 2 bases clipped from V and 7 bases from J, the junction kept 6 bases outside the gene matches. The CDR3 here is CASSYMTGVGGYTF. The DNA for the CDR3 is TGTGCCAGCAGTTACATGACAGGGGTGGGTGGCTACACCTTC.

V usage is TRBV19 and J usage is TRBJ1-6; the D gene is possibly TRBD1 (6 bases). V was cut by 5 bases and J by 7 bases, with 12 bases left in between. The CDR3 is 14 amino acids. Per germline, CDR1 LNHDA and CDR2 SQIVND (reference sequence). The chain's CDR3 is CASSSDRQNSPLHF. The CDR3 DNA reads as TGTGCCAGTAGTTCCGACAGGCAGAATTCACCCCTCCACTTT.

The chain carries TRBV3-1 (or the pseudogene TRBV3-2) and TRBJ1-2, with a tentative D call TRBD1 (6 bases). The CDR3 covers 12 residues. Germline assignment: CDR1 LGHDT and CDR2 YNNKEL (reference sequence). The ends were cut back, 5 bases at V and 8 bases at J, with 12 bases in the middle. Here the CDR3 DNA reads TGTGCCAGCAGCGGCGAGGGGGGCGGCTACACCTTC. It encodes CASSGEGGGYTF.

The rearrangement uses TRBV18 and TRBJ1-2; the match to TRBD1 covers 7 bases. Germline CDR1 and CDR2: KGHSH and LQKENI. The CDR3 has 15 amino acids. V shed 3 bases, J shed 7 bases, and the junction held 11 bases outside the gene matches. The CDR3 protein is CASSPRGEGASGYTF. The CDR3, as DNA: TGTGCCAGCTCACCTCGTGGGGAGGGGGCGAGTGGCTACACCTTC.

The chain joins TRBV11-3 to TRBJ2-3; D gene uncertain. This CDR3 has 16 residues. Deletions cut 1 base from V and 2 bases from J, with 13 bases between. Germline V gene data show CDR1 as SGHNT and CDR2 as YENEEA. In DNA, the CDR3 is TGTGCCAGCAGCTTAGGTGGCTCAGGCTCCACAGATACGCAGTATTTT. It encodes CASSLGGSGSTDTQYF.

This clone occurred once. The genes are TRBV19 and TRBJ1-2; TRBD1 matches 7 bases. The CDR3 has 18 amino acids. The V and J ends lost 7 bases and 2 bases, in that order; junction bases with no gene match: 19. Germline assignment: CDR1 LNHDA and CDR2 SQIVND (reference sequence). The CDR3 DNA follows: TGTGCCAGTACCTCCCGGGACAGAGGACCTGGGGAGAACTATGGCTACACCTTC. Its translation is CASTSRDRGPGENYGYTF.

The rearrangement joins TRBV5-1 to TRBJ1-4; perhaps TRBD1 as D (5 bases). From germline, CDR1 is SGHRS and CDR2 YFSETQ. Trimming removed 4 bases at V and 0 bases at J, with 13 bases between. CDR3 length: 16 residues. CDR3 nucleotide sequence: TGCGCCAGCAGCCTCCGACAGCGTGCAACTAATGAAAAACTGTTTTTT. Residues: CASSLRQRATNEKLFF.

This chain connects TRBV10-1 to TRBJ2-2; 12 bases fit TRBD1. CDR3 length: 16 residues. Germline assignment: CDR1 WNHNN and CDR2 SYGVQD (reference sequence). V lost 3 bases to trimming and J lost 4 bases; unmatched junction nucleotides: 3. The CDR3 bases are TGCGCCAGCAGTGAAGGGACAGGGGGCTTCACCGGGGAGCTGTTTTTT. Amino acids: CASSEGTGGFTGELFF.

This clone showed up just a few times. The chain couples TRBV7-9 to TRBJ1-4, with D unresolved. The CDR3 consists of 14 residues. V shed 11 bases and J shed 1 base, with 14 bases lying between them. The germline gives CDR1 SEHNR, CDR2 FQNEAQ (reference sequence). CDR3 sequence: CAAAKGRTNEKLFF. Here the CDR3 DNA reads TGTGCCGCGGCGAAAGGGAGAACTAATGAAAAACTGTTTTTT.